The next 30 T cell receptor beta chains were all read from a single sample in a study of CD8+ T cells in alopecia areata (dated by TCRdb to between 2017 and 2018). Receptor libraries were prepared by the immunoSEQ multiplex PCR assay. To provide template for TCR sequencing, every sample had RNA extracted and reverse transcribed into cDNA. In TCRdb, the immuneACCESS table is reduced to in-frame sequences with V and J assigned. These tables do not hold every clone; where another copy was compared, an unresolved V gene accounts for under half, and the others remain unexplained. The sample has about 190,000 clones on record, about three fifths of them singletons. The ten largest clones capture 4.2% of the sample. Reading the label with the study, this specimen's time point is: around 29 days on oral tofacitinib. This specimen's treatment or condition label, interpreted: oral pan-JAK inhibitor, 5-10 mg twice daily.

The sequencing here drew on CD4+ T cells sorted from blood, taken at week 4, from a patient treated with tofacitinib. These receptors were collected from a human donor with alopecia areata.

The V gene is TRBV29-1, the J gene TRBJ1-1, with 7 bases matching TRBD1. Trimming took 3 bases from V and 1 from J; bases not matched to a gene: 2. This CDR3 comprises 13 residues. The germline CDR1 and CDR2 sequences are SQVTM and ANQGSEA. The CDR3, as DNA: TGCAGCGTTGATAACAGGGGGAACACTGAAGCTTTCTTT. The encoded protein is CSVDNRGNTEAFF.

This sequence joins TRBV27 and TRBJ1-5, with D tentatively TRBD1 (5 bases). The CDR3 covers 20 residues. Germline V gene lookup returns CDR1 MNHEY and CDR2 SMNVEV (reference sequence). V lost 0 bases and J 7 bases, leaving 28 bases between the germline ends. In DNA, the CDR3 is TGTGCCAGCAGTTTATCGATGCGGGGATCGGTCGGGCAGGGTGGCCAGCCCCAGCATTTT. This gives the protein CASSLSMRGSVGQGGQPQHF.

The chain employs TRBV18 and TRBJ2-4; TRBD1 matches 12 bases. The CDR3 runs 15 residues. V trimming: 0 bases; J trimming: 9 bases; junction bases outside the gene matches: 3. Germline CDR1 is KGHSH and CDR2 is LQKENI. CDR3 residues: CASSPPGQGAFIQYF. Written as DNA, the CDR3 is TGTGCCAGCTCACCACCGGGACAGGGGGCTTTCATTCAGTACTTC.

CDR3 in DNA: TGTGCCACCAGCCCGGACATCGGTAGCAATCAGCCCCAGCATTTT. Protein product: CATSPDIGSNQPQHF. This rearrangement joins TRBV15 to TRBJ1-5; a possible D gene is TRBD1 (5 bases). Trimming left V 5 bases short and J 0 bases short, with 11 bases between. The length of the CDR3 is 15 residues. The V gene's germline CDR1 is LNHNV and CDR2 YYDKDF (reference sequence).

The V and J genes are TRBV7-9 and TRBJ1-2, with a weak D call TRBD1 (6 bases). Trimming cost V 4 bases and J 2 bases, with 17 bases left between them. Germline-derived CDR1 and CDR2 are SEHNR and FQNEAQ (reference sequence). The CDR3 runs 16 residues. The CDR3 reads CASSSEQGLGNYGYTF. Here the CDR3 DNA reads TGTGCCAGCAGCTCGGAACAGGGTCTTGGGAACTATGGCTACACCTTC.

V usage is TRBV15 and J usage is TRBJ2-7; no definite D call. The CDR3 runs to 13 residues. V shed 0 bases and J shed 4 bases, with 7 bases lying between them. In germline, CDR1 is LNHNV, CDR2 YYDKDF (reference sequence). CDR3 DNA: TGTGCCACCAGCAGAGATTATACGTACGAGCAGTACTTC. Protein product: CATSRDYTYEQYF.

This clone was seen only a few times. J is TRBJ2-3 and V is TRBV5-1; 8 bases fit TRBD1. This CDR3 is 16 amino acids long. CDR1 SGHRS and CDR2 YFSETQ come from the germline V gene. With V trimmed by 5 bases and J by 2 bases, 10 bases remained unmatched. CDR3 sequence: CASRRRQGSSTDTQYF. The CDR3 DNA follows: TGCGCCAGCAGAAGACGACAGGGGTCGTCCACAGATACGCAGTATTTT.

This clone was seen only a few times. The rearrangement links TRBV29-1 to TRBJ2-1; D is unresolved. V gave up 1 base and J gave up 0 bases, with 7 bases separating them. Germline V gives CDR1 SQVTM, CDR2 ANQGSEA. The CDR3 is 14 amino acids. The chain's CDR3 is CSVEGYGSYNEQFF. As DNA, the CDR3 is TGCAGCGTTGAAGGGTATGGCTCCTACAATGAGCAGTTCTTC.

The V call is TRBV29-1, the J call TRBJ2-2; unclear D gene. Germline assignment: CDR1 SQVTM and CDR2 ANQGSEA. Trimming stripped 4 bases from V and 6 bases from J, with 9 bases between. This CDR3 is built from 12 residues. In DNA form, the CDR3 reads TGCAGCGTTGGTTGGGGTCCCGGGGAGCTGTTTTTT. Residues: CSVGWGPGELFF.

The rearrangement links TRBV30 to TRBJ1-1; a possible D gene is TRBD1 (5 bases). Trimming pared 5 bases from V and 0 bases from J, leaving 10 bases between. The germline V gene has CDR1 GTSNPN and CDR2 SVGIG (reference sequence). This CDR3 spans 13 amino acids. CDR3 sequence reads: CAWEDTMNTEAFF. CDR3 in DNA: TGTGCCTGGGAGGACACCATGAACACTGAAGCTTTCTTT.

This clone has more than one count but fewer than ten. This chain joins TRBV4-1 and TRBJ1-1, with 8 bases lining up with TRBD1. CDR1 is MGHRA and CDR2 is YSYEKL in the germline V gene. The length of the CDR3 is 17 residues. The V gene end was trimmed by 1 base and the J gene end by 0 bases; junction bases not matched to a gene: 7. CDR3 in amino acids: CASSQGQGMNLNTEAFF. The DNA of the CDR3 is TGCGCCAGCAGCCAAGGACAGGGGATGAATTTGAACACTGAAGCTTTCTTT.

This rearrangement joins TRBV29-1 to TRBJ1-2, with TRBD1 matching 8 bases. Germline CDR1 reads SQVTM; CDR2 reads ANQGSEA. Trimming at V came to 0 bases and at J to 8 bases, leaving 8 bases not matched to a gene. This CDR3 region has 14 residues. The CDR3 is CSVEDRTGIGGYTF. The CDR3 DNA follows: TGCAGCGTTGAAGATAGGACAGGGATAGGGGGCTACACCTTC.

The V and J genes are TRBV4-1 and TRBJ1-1, with D hard to call. CDR1 MGHRA and CDR2 YSYEKL come from the germline V gene. V dropped 0 bases and J dropped 4 bases, with 12 bases sitting between them. CDR3 length: 15 amino acids. The chain's CDR3 is CASSQDLAGGTEAFF. DNA of the CDR3: TGCGCCAGCAGCCAAGATCTGGCCGGCGGCACTGAAGCTTTCTTT.

V usage is TRBV7-2 and J usage is TRBJ2-7; no clear D gene. The CDR3 length is 13 residues. Trimming removed 1 base from V and 7 bases from J, with 11 bases in between. Germline CDR1 reads SGHTA; CDR2 reads FQGNSA. The DNA of the CDR3 is TGTGCCAGCAGCTTAGATAGCCTCCGGGAGCAGTACTTC. Protein product: CASSLDSLREQYF.

The chain recombines TRBV19 with TRBJ2-2; no firm D call. The CDR3 extends over 15 amino acids. V lost 4 bases and J lost 4, with 13 bases in between. Per the germline V gene, CDR1 is LNHDA and CDR2 is SQIVND (reference sequence). Here the CDR3 reads CASSSGVGSTGELFF. Written as DNA, the CDR3 is TGTGCCAGTAGTAGTGGGGTGGGCAGCACCGGGGAGCTGTTTTTT.

The chain combines TRBV29-1 with TRBJ2-1, with D unresolved. The germline V gene has CDR1 SQVTM and CDR2 ANQGSEA. The CDR3 is 14 amino acids. V was clipped by 3 bases and J by 2 bases, with 11 bases between them. CDR3 nucleotides: TGCAGCGTTGATTTACAGTATACCTACAATGAGCAGTTCTTC. As protein: CSVDLQYTYNEQFF.

This chain uses TRBV29-1 with TRBJ2-7, with D perhaps TRBD2 (5 bases). The germline V gene has CDR1 SQVTM and CDR2 ANQGSEA. Trimming left V 3 bases short and J 5 bases short, with 11 bases between. The CDR3 contains 12 residues. CDR3 amino acids: CSVDRGSHEQYF. In DNA form, the CDR3 reads TGCAGCGTTGATCGGGGTTCCCACGAGCAGTACTTC.

The V gene is TRBV29-1, the J gene TRBJ2-7; no clear D gene. The V gene's germline CDR1 is SQVTM and CDR2 ANQGSEA. The CDR3 sequence is 12 residues long. V was trimmed by 4 bases and J by 6 bases, leaving 13 bases between them. The CDR3 DNA reads TGCAGCGTTGTGGTTTTGGGTGTCGAGCAGTACTTC. Its protein product is CSVVVLGVEQYF.

The V call is TRBV7-2, the J call TRBJ2-7; perhaps TRBD1 as D (6 bases). This CDR3 is 15 amino acids long. The V and J ends lost 1 base and 4 bases respectively, with 14 bases between them. Germline assignment: CDR1 SGHTA and CDR2 FQGNSA. CDR3 in DNA: TGTGCCAGCAGCTTAGTGATAGGGGGACCATACGAGCAGTACTTC. Amino acids: CASSLVIGGPYEQYF.

The rearrangement uses TRBV9 and TRBJ2-2; 14 nucleotides agree with TRBD2. The CDR3 spans 15 residues. The junction had 3 bases not matched to a gene; V was cut back by 5 bases and J by 6 bases. Germline V gene data show CDR1 as SGDLS and CDR2 as YYNGEE. The CDR3: CASREGLAGAGELFF. The CDR3 region has the DNA TGTGCCAGCAGAGAGGGACTAGCGGGGGCCGGGGAGCTGTTTTTT.

The V and J genes are TRBV7-9 and TRBJ2-1; D uncertain. The germline V gene has CDR1 SEHNR and CDR2 FQNEAQ (reference sequence). Trimming shortened V by 4 bases and J by 7 bases, and 5 bases separated the two germline ends. The CDR3 is 11 residues long. The CDR3 sequence: CASSSLNEQFF. The DNA for the CDR3 is TGTGCCAGCAGCTCCCTTAATGAGCAGTTCTTC.

The chain employs TRBV5-4 and TRBJ2-7; 8 bases agree with TRBD1. Trimming cost V 5 bases and J 3 bases; bases outside gene matches: 7. The CDR3 sequence is 14 residues long. Germline-derived CDR1 and CDR2 are SGHNT and YYREEE (reference sequence). The CDR3 spells CASRRQGLFYEQYF. The CDR3 nucleotides are TGTGCCAGCAGGCGACAGGGGCTCTTCTACGAGCAGTACTTC.

The chain links TRBV23-1 to TRBJ2-5; tentatively, D is TRBD1 (6 bases). TRBV23-1 is noted as an ORF with a role that remains uncertain. The CDR3 is 14 amino acids. Between the trimmed V and J ends, which lost 6 bases and 2 bases, there was a span of 13 bases. Here the CDR3 reads CASSRGGQQETQYF. The CDR3 DNA is TGCGCCAGCAGCCGAGGGGGACAACAAGAGACCCAGTACTTC.

A single count supports this clone. This rearrangement joins TRBV30 to TRBJ1-2, with D hard to call. Germline CDR1 GTSNPN, CDR2 SVGIG (reference sequence). The CDR3 contains 14 residues. The germline V and J ends were trimmed by 1 base and 0 bases, with 9 bases remaining between them. CDR3 region: CAWSGFGANYGYTF. As DNA, the CDR3 is TGTGCCTGGAGTGGTTTCGGAGCTAACTATGGCTACACCTTC.

The V gene is TRBV6-5, the J gene TRBJ2-1, with no clear D. V was shortened by 11 bases and J by 8 bases, with 25 bases between the two germline ends. The CDR3 totals 15 residues. Germline CDR1 and CDR2: MNHEY and SVGAGI. Written as DNA, the CDR3 is TGTGCCGGATCCGATCACCAAGACCCCCTCCATGAGCAGTTCTTC. Protein: CAGSDHQDPLHEQFF.

The CDR3 bases are TGCGCCACCCGGACTAGCGGTACAGATACGCAGTATTTT. Translating gives CATRTSGTDTQYF. The rearrangement uses TRBV5-1 and TRBJ2-3; 10 nucleotides line up with TRBD2. In germline, CDR1 is SGHRS, CDR2 YFSETQ. The CDR3 is 13 amino acids. V was pared by 9 bases and J by 3 bases, with 4 bases of the junction left unmatched. Using reference TRBV5-1 and TRBJ2-3 for the parts outside the CDR3, the full variable domain is KAGVTQTPRYLIKTRGQQVTLSCSPISGHRSVSWYQQTPGQGLQFLFEYFSETQRNKGNFPGRFSGRQFSNSRSEMNVSTLELGDSALYLCATRTSGTDTQYFGPGTRLTVL.

Comment on this clone: Other nucleotide sequences from this sample produce the same CDR3. The J gene is TRBJ1-2, the V gene TRBV20-1; D is unclear. Germline CDR1 DFQATT, CDR2 SNEGSKA (reference sequence). The length of the CDR3 is 10 residues. The germline V and J ends were trimmed by 3 bases and 5 bases, with 4 bases remaining between them. CDR3 DNA: TGCAGTGCTAGGGGTTATGGCTACACCTTC. Protein sequence: CSARGYGYTF.

The chain uses TRBV5-6 and TRBJ1-5; unclear D gene. Germline V gene sequence: CDR1 SGHDT, CDR2 YYEEEE. V was cut by 0 bases and J by 0 bases, with 4 bases left in between. There are 14 residues in the CDR3. The CDR3 reads CASSLGASNQPQHF. DNA for the CDR3: TGTGCCAGCAGCTTGGGGGCTAGCAATCAGCCCCAGCATTTT.

This clone was counted only a few times. The V call is TRBV19, the J call TRBJ2-7; 8 nucleotides agree with TRBD2. The CDR3 has 15 amino acids. The ends lost 7 bases at V and 0 bases at J; junction bases unmatched: 8. Germline V lookup: CDR1 LNHDA, CDR2 SQIVND (reference sequence). The CDR3 loop reads CASTPGGQFSYEQYF. The CDR3 DNA reads TGTGCCAGTACCCCGGGAGGGCAGTTCTCCTACGAGCAGTACTTC.

This chain joins TRBV6-5 and TRBJ1-4, with D uncertain. Deletions cut 4 bases from V and 1 base from J, with 7 bases between. The CDR3 runs 14 residues. The germline CDR1 and CDR2 sequences are MNHEY and SVGAGI. The CDR3 DNA sequence: TGTGCCAGCAGTTCGACGGGAACTAATGAAAAACTGTTTTTT. Protein: CASSSTGTNEKLFF.